The clone carrying this T cell receptor (beta chain) was found a few times. The antigen remains unidentified. The data derive from a study of identical twins. Per the germline V gene, CDR1 is MGHRA and CDR2 is YSYEKL. V was shortened by 0 bases and J by 4 bases, with 12 bases between the two germline ends. This CDR3 is built from 15 residues. Every donor was a healthy Caucasian. Findings and limits, study-wide: Without tracking the same donors, conclusions rested on cross-sectional statistical analysis. Invariant MAIT and iNKT cells may have partly biased zero-insertion analyses. Within monozygotic twins, out-of-frame TCR alpha sharing was underestimated by the models.

TCRdb analysed the 5' RACE reads with MiXCR anew, one entry per CDR3 protein. Here the sample spans around 1.7 million distinct CDR3 sequences, less than 40% being singletons. This TCR was sampled from a newborn girl in good health. The chain uses TRBV4-1 and TRBJ1-2; D gene unclear. Source material: cord blood. This chain's CDR3 is CASSQDHGLTYGYTF. The CDR3 bases are TGCGCCAGCAGCCAAGATCACGGGCTGACCTATGGCTACACCTTC.